This T cell receptor beta chain is drawn from a study of Graves' ophthalmopathy and Graves' hyperthyroidism. Study outcomes and limitations: For predicting ophthalmopathy progression, the model had 70.59% sensitivity and roughly 76% specificity.

Where ophthalmopathy was present, donors had moderate-to-severe activity, CAS ≥3, NOSPECS ≥4 and duration under 3 months. Trimming stripped 2 bases from V and 7 bases from J, with 14 bases between. Germline V lookup: CDR1 DFQATT, CDR2 SNEGSKA (reference sequence). The CDR3 loop spans 14 amino acids. For repertoire sequencing, the TCR beta CDR3 regions were amplified from RNA transcripts. First-round RT-PCR used HTBI primers; second-round multiplex PCR followed. TCRdb passed the multiplex PCR reads through MiXCR, listing each CDR3 protein once. Of almost 750,000 distinct CDR3 sequences in the sample, 40% were seen once. This clonotype was detected a few times. Its antigen is as yet unknown.

The sequence derives from an adult man with Graves' ophthalmopathy. Material for sequencing was peripheral blood. The chain couples TRBV20-1 to TRBJ1-4, with D possibly being TRBD1 (5 bases). The CDR3 DNA is TGCAGTGCTAGACCTCAGGGCCGGAGTGAAAAACTGTTTTTT. Translating it yields CSARPQGRSEKLFF.